The rows below give T cell receptor beta chains drawn from one sample of a study of T cells in Graves' hyperthyroidism and ophthalmopathy. From the multiplex PCR reads, TCRdb called clonotypes with MiXCR, one entry per CDR3 protein. The sample records some 300,000 distinct CDR3 sequences, approximately 15% being singletons. The specimen was blood. The receptors shown here come from a woman aged 40 to 50 with Graves' hyperthyroidism. Each CDR3 is given with its conserved first and last residue. The D gene is left open where the match is weak. Some rows have no size entry. The others give once, few or many, or a class for an expanded clone.

V gene	CDR3 length	D gene	J gene	clone size	CDR3 DNA	CDR3 protein
TRBV20-1	13	NA	TRBJ1-5	many	TGCAGTTGCGCGGACGGATCAGGACAGCCCCAGCATTTT	CSCADGSGQPQHF
TRBV20-1	17	TRBD2	TRBJ2-5	many	TGCAGTGCTAGGGAAGCCTTAGCGGGAGGGCCGCTTGAGACCCAGTACTTC	CSAREALAGGPLETQYF
TRBV12-3/TRBV12-4	16	TRBD2	TRBJ2-1	many	TGTGCCAGCAGTTTTGGCGGGAGGCCCTCCTACAATGAGCAGTTCTTC	CASSFGGRPSYNEQFF
TRBV11-2	15	NA	TRBJ2-7	many	TGTGCCAGCAGCTTACTCCAGATAGGGGGCTACGAGCAGTACTTC	CASSLLQIGGYEQYF
TRBV6-2/TRBV6-3	17	NA	TRBJ1-1	many	TGTGCCAGCAGTTACCGGGGACTACACGAGGACTACACTGAAGCTTTCTTT	CASSYRGLHEDYTEAFF
TRBV20-1	15	NA	TRBJ1-4	few	TGCAGTGCCTCGCAATTGGGCCTCTCTAATGAAAAACTGTTTTTT	CSASQLGLSNEKLFF
TRBV18	15	TRBD1	TRBJ2-3	few	TGTGCCAGCCGGGGACAGTTGACTAGCACAGATACGCAGTATTTT	CASRGQLTSTDTQYF
TRBV12-3/TRBV12-4	17	TRBD2	TRBJ2-7	few	TGTGCCAGCAGTACTGGGACTAGCGGGAGTGGCTCCTACGAGCAGTACTTC	CASSTGTSGSGSYEQYF
TRBV20-1	14	NA	TRBJ2-2	NA	TGCAGTGCTACATTCGGAGCGGTCACCGGGGAGCTGTTTTTT	CSATFGAVTGELFF
TRBV29-1	13	NA	TRBJ1-1	many	TGCAGCGCCGACCTGCGGGTGAACACTGAAGCTTTCTTT	CSADLRVNTEAFF
TRBV27	16	NA	TRBJ2-2	NA	TGTGCCAGCAGTTTATCGTGGGACATAAAAACCGGGGAGCTGTTTTTT	CASSLSWDIKTGELFF
TRBV20-1	14	TRBD2	TRBJ2-4	few	TGCAGTGTTCATGGGGGAGGGGCCAAAAACATTCAGTACTTC	CSVHGGGAKNIQYF
TRBV19	13	NA	TRBJ1-5	many	TGTGCCAGTGATAACAGTGGCGGGTGGCCCCAGCATTTT	CASDNSGGWPQHF
TRBV7-9	16	NA	TRBJ2-1	many	TGTGCCAGCAGCTTTCGTGACGGGGCAGAGGGCAATGAGCAGTTCTTC	CASSFRDGAEGNEQFF
TRBV28	17	TRBD2	TRBJ2-1	NA	TGTGCCAGCAGGGGATTTTCGACTAGCGGGAGTATTCGGGAGCAGTTCTTC	CASRGFSTSGSIREQFF
TRBV7-3	13	NA	TRBJ1-5	many	TGTGCCAGCAGCTTAAAATCCGGTCAGCCCCAGCATTTT	CASSLKSGQPQHF
TRBV27	17	NA	TRBJ1-5	many	TGTGCCAGCAGCCTAAAGACACCCAATACCTTCAATCAGCCCCAGCATTTT	CASSLKTPNTFNQPQHF
TRBV3-1	17	TRBD1	TRBJ2-1	NA	TGTGCCAGCAGCTTATTCGCCGGGACAGGGTCCGGTAGTGGGCAGTTCTTC	CASSLFAGTGSGSGQFF
TRBV20-1	15	TRBD1	TRBJ2-7	NA	TGCAGTGCTAGAGATGAGCGACAGGGGTCTTACGAGCAGTACTTC	CSARDERQGSYEQYF
TRBV19	17	NA	TRBJ2-1	many	TGTGCCAGTAGCCTTTACGGGGCGTTTAGCTCCTACAATGAGCAGTTCTTC	CASSLYGAFSSYNEQFF
TRBV3-1	19	NA	TRBJ2-5	many	TGTGCCAGCAGCCAAGATAGGGCGAGGGGGGGAAGCTACCAAGAGACCCAGTACTTC	CASSQDRARGGSYQETQYF
TRBV30	11	NA	TRBJ1-1	many	TGTGCCTGGAGTTTCGTGACTGAAGCTTTCTTT	CAWSFVTEAFF
TRBV6-1	13	NA	TRBJ2-7	few	TGTGCCAGCAGTGCCCGGAGGAACTACGAGCAGTACTTC	CASSARRNYEQYF
TRBV12-5	13	NA	TRBJ2-1	NA	TGTGCTAGTGGTTTGGTAGAAGGGTTTGAGCAGTTCTTC	CASGLVEGFEQFF
TRBV30	17	NA	TRBJ1-3	NA	TGTGCCTGGAGTGTACTTCGAACAGGGAAGGCTGGAAACACCATATATTTT	CAWSVLRTGKAGNTIYF
TRBV29-1	12	NA	TRBJ2-5	many	TGCAGCGTTGCGGGGGGCTGGGAGACCCAGTACTTC	CSVAGGWETQYF
TRBV5-1	14	NA	TRBJ2-1	few	TGCGCCAGCAGCTTGAATCCTATTTACAATGAGCAGTTCTTC	CASSLNPIYNEQFF
TRBV6-1	14	NA	TRBJ1-1	many	TGTGCCAGCAGTTTTCCAAATGGGAACACTGAAGCTTTCTTT	CASSFPNGNTEAFF
TRBV6-1	14	TRBD1	TRBJ2-7	many	TGTGCCAGCAAGCCCGGGACAGCTAACTACGAGCAGTACTTC	CASKPGTANYEQYF
TRBV7-9	13	NA	TRBJ1-5	NA	TGTGCCAGCAGCCAAGGGGGAGATCAGCCCCAGCATTTT	CASSQGGDQPQHF
TRBV15	14	NA	TRBJ2-7	NA	TGTGCCACCAGCAGACCGGGACAAGCCTACGAGCAGTACTTC	CATSRPGQAYEQYF
TRBV5-1	14	NA	TRBJ1-1	many	TGCGCCAGCACCAACTACGGACAGAACACTGAAGCTTTCTTT	CASTNYGQNTEAFF
TRBV3-1	18	TRBD2	TRBJ2-3	once	TGTGCCAGCAGCCAACTAGCGGGAGAGACGTTGCTGGCAGATACGCAGTATTTT	CASSQLAGETLLADTQYF
TRBV24-1	17	TRBD1	TRBJ2-3	many	TGTGCCACCAGTGATACCGGGGACAGAACCCCCACAGATACGCAGTATTTT	CATSDTGDRTPTDTQYF
TRBV18	14	TRBD1	TRBJ1-2	many	TGTGCCAGCTCACGCGGACAGGGTGAATATGGCTACACCTTC	CASSRGQGEYGYTF
TRBV27	14	TRBD2	TRBJ2-3	many	TGTGCCAGCAGCCCCGGGACTAGAGGAGGTACGCAGTATTTT	CASSPGTRGGTQYF
TRBV7-2	16	TRBD2	TRBJ2-7	many	TGTGCCAGCAGCTTAGCGGATATAGCGGGGGGGTACGAGCAGTACTTC	CASSLADIAGGYEQYF
TRBV20-1	13	NA	TRBJ1-6	few	TGCAGTGCTACCCCAGGGAGGCGATCACCCCTCCACTTT	CSATPGRRSPLHF
TRBV29-1	12	NA	TRBJ1-2	many	TGCAGCGTGATCGACAGGACCTATGGCTACACCTTC	CSVIDRTYGYTF
TRBV20-1	15	NA	TRBJ1-2	NA	TGCAGTGCTAGATACGAGACAGGATTGGGCTATGGCTACACCTTC	CSARYETGLGYGYTF
TRBV7-9	13	NA	TRBJ2-5	few	TGTGCCAGCACCAGGGGACCCGAAGAGACCCAGTACTTC	CASTRGPEETQYF
TRBV9	15	NA	TRBJ1-3	many	TGTGCCAGCAGCGTAGAGACCCGGGAGGGGAACACCATATATTTT	CASSVETREGNTIYF
TRBV19	16	NA	TRBJ1-5	few	TGTGCCAGTGGAGGCAGATCGGGGCGGTGGGATCAGCCCCAGCATTTT	CASGGRSGRWDQPQHF